The 29 T cell receptor beta chains below all came from one sample that was sequenced in a study of blood T cell repertoires in COVID-19 (dated by TCRdb to 2018 to 2021). The library was built by means of the immunoSEQ multiplex PCR assay. This is the immuneACCESS table as TCRdb keeps it, with only in-frame sequences that have V and J called. A part of the clones is gone; compared with another copy, unresolved V genes explain less than half, and the rest is unexplained. This sample comprises some 150,000 clones, around 82% of them detected only once. Of the sample, 3.6% falls within the top ten clones. The sample was PBMCs or T cells enriched from blood (not recorded which). These receptors came from a woman aged 50 to 60 in a cohort exposed to, infected with or recovered from COVID-19 (not recorded which).

The chain recombines TRBV4-2 with TRBJ1-2, with 8 bases that match TRBD1. CDR1 is LGHNA and CDR2 is YNFKEQ in the germline V gene. The ends lost 5 bases at V and 2 bases at J; junction bases unmatched: 10. This CDR3 spans 16 amino acids. The CDR3 is CASSGAGQGGNYGYTF. The CDR3 region has the DNA TGTGCCAGCAGCGGCGCTGGACAGGGTGGGAACTATGGCTACACCTTC.

The V gene is TRBV6-5, the J gene TRBJ2-5, with D unclear. Trimming pared 3 bases from V and 5 bases from J, leaving 10 bases between. The V gene's germline CDR1 is MNHEY and CDR2 SVGAGI. This CDR3 has 13 amino acids. The chain's CDR3 is CASSYTGFETQYF. The CDR3, as DNA: TGTGCCAGCAGTTATACGGGTTTCGAGACCCAGTACTTC.

This chain uses TRBV5-4 with TRBJ2-2; possible D gene TRBD1, 5 bases. From germline, CDR1 is SGHNT and CDR2 YYREEE (reference sequence). This CDR3 spans 13 amino acids. With 4 bases removed from V and 2 bases from J, the gap between germline ends came to 6 bases. The CDR3 region is CASSQGNTGELFF. The DNA for the CDR3 is TGTGCCAGCAGCCAGGGTAACACCGGGGAGCTGTTTTTT.

J is TRBJ2-3 and V is TRBV19; D ambiguous. CDR3 length equals 14 residues. The V end lost 6 bases, the J end lost 2 bases, and 12 bases lay between the germline ends. In germline, CDR1 is LNHDA, CDR2 SQIVND (reference sequence). CDR3 nucleotide sequence: TGTGCCAGTAGCCCTCTACAGTACACAGATACGCAGTATTTT. Protein: CASSPLQYTDTQYF.

For this clone: The same CDR3 is also encoded by other DNA sequences in this sample. This sequence joins TRBV19 and TRBJ1-6; 8 bases align to TRBD1. Per the germline V gene, CDR1 is LNHDA and CDR2 is SQIVND (reference sequence). J was trimmed by 7 bases and V by 5 bases; bases with no gene match: 4. The CDR3 is 14 amino acids. This CDR3 is CASSQTGDNSPLHF. In DNA form, the CDR3 reads TGTGCCAGTAGTCAGACAGGGGACAATTCACCCCTCCACTTT.

The chain employs TRBV7-8 and TRBJ1-5, with D maybe TRBD1 (6 bases). The CDR3 is made up of 16 amino acids. V was cut by 2 bases and J by 1 base, with 12 bases left in between. CDR1 and CDR2 (germline): SGHVS, FQNEAQ. This chain's CDR3 is CASSLFVRGSNQPQHF. The CDR3 DNA follows: TGTGCCAGCAGCTTATTCGTCAGGGGAAGCAATCAGCCCCAGCATTTT.

V and J are TRBV5-1 and TRBJ1-3; TRBD1 aligns across 7 bases. Germline loops: CDR1 SGHRS, CDR2 YFSETQ. The CDR3 is made up of 15 amino acids. Losses at the gene ends were 4 bases for V and 0 bases for J; bases not matched to a gene: 4. CDR3: CASSLGTDSGNTIYF. Here the CDR3 DNA reads TGCGCCAGCAGCCTGGGGACAGACTCTGGAAACACCATATATTTT. The full variable domain, rest sourced from reference TRBV5-1 and TRBJ1-3, is KAGVTQTPRYLIKTRGQQVTLSCSPISGHRSVSWYQQTPGQGLQFLFEYFSETQRNKGNFPGRFSGRQFSNSRSEMNVSTLELGDSALYLCASSLGTDSGNTIYFGEGSWLTVV.

V and J are TRBV6-5 and TRBJ2-1; D ambiguous. V was clipped by 6 bases and J by 4 bases, with 13 bases between them. The CDR3 has 14 residues. Looked up from germline, CDR1 is MNHEY and CDR2 is SVGAGI. CDR3 region: CASSPTISYNEQFF. The CDR3 DNA is TGTGCCAGCAGCCCCACAATCTCTTACAATGAGCAGTTCTTC.

V gene TRBV4-2 combines with J gene TRBJ2-3, with TRBD2 matching 8 bases. The CDR3 is made up of 19 amino acids. V was pared by 1 base and J by 4 bases, with 16 bases of the junction left unmatched. CDR1 and CDR2 (germline): LGHNA, YNFKEQ. The CDR3 loop is CASSQVGLAGAVISDTQYF. Here the CDR3 DNA reads TGTGCCAGCAGCCAAGTGGGGCTAGCGGGCGCCGTTATATCAGATACGCAGTATTTT.

J is TRBJ1-4 and V is TRBV28; 7 bases match TRBD1. The CDR3 runs to 15 residues. The germline V gene encodes CDR1 MDHEN and CDR2 SYDVKM. J lost 4 bases, V lost 2 bases, and 4 bases had no gene match. The CDR3 loop reads CASSLTGTVNEKLFF. CDR3 in DNA: TGTGCCAGCAGTTTAACCGGGACAGTTAATGAAAAACTGTTTTTT.

The chain carries TRBV27 and TRBJ1-6, with D perhaps matching TRBD1 (5 bases). The CDR3 contains 16 residues. Germline loops: CDR1 MNHEY, CDR2 SMNVEV (reference sequence). The V gene lost 6 bases and the J gene lost 2 bases, with 14 bases spanning the gap. CDR3 sequence: CASRPLGGTYNSPLHF. The CDR3 DNA follows: TGTGCCAGCAGGCCCCTTGGGGGGACCTATAATTCACCCCTCCACTTT.

This clone has a handful of counts. This sequence joins TRBV20-1 and TRBJ1-2, with D unresolved. Trimming shortened V by 3 bases and J by 2 bases, and 22 bases separated the two germline ends. Germline V lookup: CDR1 DFQATT, CDR2 SNEGSKA (reference sequence). The CDR3 spans 17 residues. CDR3 bases: TGCAGTGCTAGTTTCGACACACCAAACCGACAAAACTATGGCTACACCTTC. This gives the protein CSASFDTPNRQNYGYTF.

V gene TRBV5-4 combines with J gene TRBJ2-2; a possible D gene is TRBD1 (5 bases). The length of the CDR3 is 15 residues. The V end lost 3 bases, the J end lost 2 bases, and 11 bases lay between the germline ends. Germline V gives CDR1 SGHNT, CDR2 YYREEE (reference sequence). CDR3 coding DNA: TGTGCCAGCAGCTCCAAGACAGTAAACACCGGGGAGCTGTTTTTT. Its protein is CASSSKTVNTGELFF. Together with reference TRBV5-4 and TRBJ2-2, the CDR3 gives the full variable domain: ETGVTQSPTHLIKTRGQQVTLRCSSQSGHNTVSWYQQALGQGPQFIFQYYREEENGRGNFPPRFSGLQFPNYSSELNVNALELDDSALYLCASSSKTVNTGELFFGEGSRLTVL.

The chain links TRBV9 to TRBJ1-6; the D gene is possibly TRBD1 (5 bases). Trimming took 5 bases from V and 5 from J, leaving 17 bases between them. CDR1 is SGDLS and CDR2 is YYNGEE in the germline V gene. This CDR3 spans 16 amino acids. CDR3 nucleotides: TGTGCCAGCAGTCCCTCTGGGGGGAACGATAATTCACCCCTCCACTTT. Protein sequence: CASSPSGGNDNSPLHF.

The V and J genes are TRBV18 and TRBJ2-7, with D perhaps TRBD2 (5 bases). Germline CDR1 reads KGHSH; CDR2 reads LQKENI. V gave up 4 bases and J gave up 6 bases, with 10 bases separating them. This CDR3 is 12 amino acids long. This CDR3 is CASSLLEAEQYF. DNA of the CDR3: TGTGCCAGCTCACTGTTGGAGGCCGAGCAGTACTTC. The whole variable domain, filled in from reference TRBV18 and TRBJ2-7, reads NAGVMQNPRHLVRRRGQEARLRCSPMKGHSHVYWYRQLPEEGLKFMVYLQKENIIDESGMPKERFSAEFPKEGPSILRIQQVVRGDSAAYFCASSLLEAEQYFGPGTRLTVT.

This clone occurred a few times. This chain links TRBV30 with TRBJ2-1, with 8 positions matching TRBD2. The CDR3 has 11 amino acids. Losses at the gene ends were 2 bases for V and 15 bases for J; bases not matched to a gene: 6. Germline lookup yields CDR1 GTSNPN and CDR2 SVGIG (reference sequence). The CDR3 nucleotides are TGTGCCTGGAGTTCGGGAGGGTTTCGGTTCTTC. Its protein product is CAWSSGGFRFF.

V is TRBV9 and J is TRBJ2-1; TRBD2 matches 7 bases. The CDR3 spans 15 residues. The V and J ends lost 3 bases and 4 bases, in that order; junction bases with no gene match: 7. CDR1 and CDR2 (germline): SGDLS, YYNGEE. CDR3 residues: CASSGTSVSYNEQFF. The DNA of the CDR3 is TGTGCCAGCAGCGGCACTAGCGTATCGTACAATGAGCAGTTCTTC. The whole variable domain, remainder taken from reference TRBV9 and TRBJ2-1, is DSGVTQTPKHLITATGQRVTLRCSPRSGDLSVYWYQQSLDQGLQFLIQYYNGEERAKGNILERFSAQQFPDLHSELNLSSLELGDSALYFCASSGTSVSYNEQFFGPGTRLTVL.

This clone was found a few times. This sequence joins TRBV19 and TRBJ2-6, with 7 bases matching TRBD1. The CDR3 contains 15 residues. CDR1 and CDR2 (germline): LNHDA, SQIVND (reference sequence). The ends lost 4 bases at V and 3 bases at J; junction bases unmatched: 3. The CDR3 DNA follows: TGTGCCAGTAGTACCGGACAGGTTGGGGCCAACGTCCTGACTTTC. Translated, it gives CASSTGQVGANVLTF.

This chain connects TRBV28 to TRBJ2-3, with unresolved D. V lost 5 bases and J lost 4, with 10 bases in between. The CDR3 spans 13 residues. The germline CDR1 and CDR2 sequences are MDHEN and SYDVKM. The CDR3 DNA sequence: TGTGCCAGCAGTCCCCCTAAGCCAGATACGCAGTATTTT. It specifies CASSPPKPDTQYF.

The chain uses TRBV5-1 and TRBJ2-5, with D uncertain. Deletions cut 5 bases from V and 2 bases from J, with 4 bases between. CDR1 is SGHRS and CDR2 is YFSETQ in the germline V gene. CDR3 size: 11 residues. CDR3 region: CASSLQETQYF. The CDR3 DNA sequence: TGCGCCAGCAGTTTACAAGAGACCCAGTACTTC.

V gene TRBV28 combines with J gene TRBJ2-1; 13 bases align to TRBD2. The germline gives CDR1 MDHEN, CDR2 SYDVKM. The CDR3 runs to 19 residues. V dropped 4 bases and J dropped 1; count of bases not matched to a gene: 10. The CDR3 coding sequence is TGTGCCAGCAGTTCCGGGGGGTGGACTAGCGGGAGTTCCTACAATGAGCAGTTCTTC. This encodes CASSSGGWTSGSSYNEQFF.

The chain has TRBV27 and TRBJ1-1; perhaps TRBD1 as D (6 bases). The germline V and J ends were trimmed by 6 bases and 1 base, with 12 bases remaining between them. In germline, CDR1 is MNHEY, CDR2 SMNVEV (reference sequence). The CDR3 is 14 amino acids. The CDR3 nucleotides are TGTGCCAGCAGCCAACGCAGGGGGAACACTGAAGCTTTCTTT. It specifies CASSQRRGNTEAFF.

In this sample, this clone turned up once. This chain connects TRBV7-2 to TRBJ1-5; tentatively, D is TRBD1 (6 bases). CDR3 length equals 15 residues. CDR1 and CDR2 (germline): SGHTA, FQGNSA. The V and J ends lost 1 base and 4 bases respectively, with 11 bases between them. In nucleotides, the CDR3 is TGTGCCAGCAGCTTAGAGCAGGGGCCGAATCAGCCCCAGCATTTT. It codes for CASSLEQGPNQPQHF.

The V and J genes are TRBV6-5 and TRBJ2-2, with D maybe TRBD2 (5 bases). The germline gives CDR1 MNHEY, CDR2 SVGAGI. The CDR3 has 15 amino acids. Trimming stripped 6 bases from V and 4 bases from J, with 15 bases between. Here the CDR3 reads CASRPPAGLTGELFF. The CDR3 DNA reads TGTGCCAGCAGACCACCGGCAGGACTCACCGGGGAGCTGTTTTTT.

The V and J genes are TRBV6-5 and TRBJ1-2; TRBD1 might be the D (6 bases). CDR1 and CDR2 (germline): MNHEY, SVGAGI. Trimming stripped 3 bases from V and 6 bases from J, with 14 bases between. The length of the CDR3 is 14 residues. In DNA form, the CDR3 reads TGTGCCAGCAGTTATTTACAGGGCAGGGATGGCTACACCTTC. It is translated as CASSYLQGRDGYTF.

This chain uses TRBV4-2 with TRBJ2-7, with 8 bases aligning to TRBD2. Germline values: CDR1 LGHNA, CDR2 YNFKEQ. This CDR3 comprises 18 residues. V was clipped by 0 bases and J by 5 bases; unmatched bases: 15. The CDR3 DNA sequence: TGTGCCAGCAGCCAAGATGGCCCGGGAGGGCCATTTGTGAACGAGCAGTACTTC. Protein product: CASSQDGPGGPFVNEQYF.

The V gene is TRBV7-9, the J gene TRBJ2-3; TRBD1 is a possible D gene (6 bases). Germline V lookup: CDR1 SEHNR, CDR2 FQNEAQ (reference sequence). The CDR3 covers 15 residues. V was cut by 3 bases and J by 2 bases, with 12 bases left in between. The CDR3 nucleotides read TGTGCCAGCAGCTTCCTGACAGGTTTCACAGATACGCAGTATTTT. It codes for CASSFLTGFTDTQYF.

V usage is TRBV28 and J usage is TRBJ1-1; D gene ambiguous. Germline V gene sequence: CDR1 MDHEN, CDR2 SYDVKM. Trimming removed 10 bases at V and 1 base at J, with 13 bases between. This CDR3 contains 13 residues. CDR3 protein: CATTAAGNTEAFF. The CDR3 DNA sequence: TGTGCCACCACGGCCGCAGGGAACACTGAAGCTTTCTTT.

DNA of the CDR3: TGTGCCAGCAGCCCAGACATAGCGGGGGGCCTAGGGGAGACCCAGTACTTC. Translated: CASSPDIAGGLGETQYF. The chain recombines TRBV3-1 (or the pseudogene TRBV3-2) with TRBJ2-5; TRBD2 aligns across 10 bases. Germline lookup yields CDR1 LGHDT and CDR2 YNNKEL (reference sequence). This CDR3 spans 17 amino acids. V lost 4 bases, J lost 5 bases, and 13 bases stayed unmatched.